Listed below are T cell receptor beta chains from one sample, sequenced in a study of T cells in Graves' hyperthyroidism and ophthalmopathy. TCRdb recomputed calls from the multiplex PCR reads with MiXCR, one row per CDR3 protein. This sample has 500,000 to 750,000 distinct CDR3 sequences, with roughly 14% found just once. Sequenced: blood. These receptors came from a woman between 25 and 40 years old with Graves' hyperthyroidism. Both conserved end residues are part of each CDR3. A D gene is named only where the DNA matches it firmly. Rows may omit the clone size; those that give it use once, few, many or a size class.

TRBV7-2,TRBJ2-7,many,TRBD1,TGTGCCAGCAGCTTGGGGACAGGGGGGACCTACGAGCAGTACTTC,CASSLGTGGTYEQYF
TRBV7-9,TRBJ2-1,few,-,TGTGCCAGCAGCTTAACGGGGGTTGGAGCCTACAATGAGCAGTTCTTC,CASSLTGVGAYNEQFF
TRBV27,TRBJ2-3,-,-,TGTGCCAGCGGACTAGATACGCAGTATTTT,CASGLDTQYF
TRBV2,TRBJ2-7,many,-,TGTGCCAGCAGTGAAGGGTATTACGAGCAGTACTTC,CASSEGYYEQYF
TRBV5-1,TRBJ2-7,many,TRBD1,TGCGCCAGCAGCCCCGAAGGGACAGGTAGGACCTACGAGCAGTACTTC,CASSPEGTGRTYEQYF
TRBV12-3/TRBV12-4,TRBJ1-6,many,-,TGTGCCAGCAGGCCTTCGACAGTCAATAATTCACCCCTCCACTTT,CASRPSTVNNSPLHF
TRBV2,TRBJ2-3,many,-,TGTGCCAGCAGCAGATCGGAGGCAGATACGCAGTATTTT,CASSRSEADTQYF
TRBV24-1,TRBJ2-1,many,TRBD2,TGTGCCACCAGTGGTCTCGGGGCGGGAGCGGATGAGCAGTTCTTC,CATSGLGAGADEQFF
TRBV4-1,TRBJ2-1,-,TRBD2,TGCGCCAGCAGCCAAACCGGGAGGACGCACAATGAGCAGTTCTTC,CASSQTGRTHNEQFF
TRBV20-1,TRBJ2-5,many,-,TGCAGTGCTAGTGTAGCAGGGGAGACCCAGTACTTC,CSASVAGETQYF
TRBV14,TRBJ2-1,many,TRBD2,TGTGCCAGCAGCCAAGGCCACTGGGCTAGCGGGAACAATGAGCAGTTCTTC,CASSQGHWASGNNEQFF
TRBV11-2,TRBJ2-2,many,TRBD1,TGTGCCAGCAGCTTAGGGACAGGATCCGGGGAGCTGTTTTTT,CASSLGTGSGELFF
TRBV3-1,TRBJ1-2,many,TRBD1,TGTGCCAGCAGCCAGGCTAGGACAGGGTTCGCTGGCTACACCTTC,CASSQARTGFAGYTF
TRBV6-1,TRBJ2-7,many,-,TGTGCCAGCAGCTTCCTAGTTCCCCCGGACTTGCACGAGCAGTACTTC,CASSFLVPPDLHEQYF
TRBV20-1,TRBJ2-5,many,-,TGCAGTGCACTCCCCCAGGCGGAGACCCAGTACTTC,CSALPQAETQYF
TRBV10-3,TRBJ1-5,-,-,TGTGCCATCAGCCACGATCGCCAGCCCCAGCATTTT,CAISHDRQPQHF
TRBV20-1,TRBJ2-7,many,TRBD1,TGCAGTGCTAGAGCACAGGGGGCTTACGAGCAGTACTTC,CSARAQGAYEQYF
TRBV4-2,TRBJ2-2,many,TRBD2,TGTGCCAGCAGCCAAGAAGGGAGGACTAGCGGGAGGGAAAGCGGGGAGCTGTTTTTT,CASSQEGRTSGRESGELFF
TRBV12-3/TRBV12-4,TRBJ1-3,few,-,TGTGCCAGCAGTTCACTGTGGGGGGACCTTGGAAACACCATATATTTT,CASSSLWGDLGNTIYF
TRBV11-2,TRBJ2-7,many,-,TGTGCCAGCAGCTCTTTCGTTGACGAGCAGTACTTC,CASSSFVDEQYF